The 7 T cell receptor gamma chains below all came from one sample that was sequenced in a study of gamma-delta chains in newborns, infants, children. TCRdb reanalysed the reads with CATT. This table holds fewer than 25 gamma-chain clones. The sequenced sample was blood. These receptors were collected from a child who received the measles vaccine. This table probably holds off-target reads from a library built for another chain.

As for this clone: No DNA is shown, since the ends of the CDR3 on it are uncertain; the CDR3 is the one TCRdb lists. No J gene was assigned, while the V gene was called as TRGV9. Ends included, the CDR3 has 25 residues. The germline gives CDR1 GITISATS, CDR2 ISYDGTV (reference sequence). The CDR3 spells CACDTVLGDTWDTRQMFFGTGIKLF.

As to this clone: Because the CDR3's place on the DNA is in doubt, the DNA is left out and the CDR3 is given as listed by TCRdb. A V gene of TRGV9 was called, but no J gene was assigned. Germline V CDR1 and CDR2: GITISATS, ISYDGTV (reference sequence). The CDR3 spans 25 residues, counting both ends. CDR3 in amino acids: CACDTGGRSSWDTRQMFFGTGIKLF.

Concerning this clone itself: It is unclear where the CDR3 begins or ends on the DNA, so no DNA is shown, and the CDR3 is as TCRdb lists it. No J gene call was made, and the V gene is TRGV9. Germline CDR1 reads GITISATS; CDR2 reads ISYDGTV (reference sequence). The CDR3 length equals 25 residues, ends included. CDR3 sequence reads: CACDTGGYRTWDTRQMFFGTGIKLF.

This clone is a singleton in its sample. The J gene has no call, while the V gene is TRGV10. TRGV10 is an ORF; its function is uncertain. The CDR3 has 13 amino acids. DNA for the CDR3: TGTGCTTTCTTTGTTAAGTTGACAGCACAACTCTTCTTT. It encodes CAFFVKLTAQLFF.

To note about this clone: The DNA is left out, because the CDR3 cannot be placed on it with certainty; the CDR3 is given as TCRdb lists it. TRGV9 is the V gene, and the J gene was not called. Germline loops: CDR1 GITISATS, CDR2 ISYDGTV (reference sequence). The CDR3 sequence runs 25 residues, both termini included. The chain's CDR3 is CACDNTGGYSWDTRQMFFGTGIKLF.

About this clone itself: The DNA is omitted, as the CDR3 cannot be located on it reliably, and the CDR3 follows TCRdb's listing. V gene assignment gives TRGV9, but the J gene was left uncalled. Germline V gene data show CDR1 as GITISATS and CDR2 as ISYDGTV (reference sequence). The CDR3 is made up of 23 amino acids, end residues included. CDR3 region: CACDTWGILDTRQMFFGTGIKLF.

The J gene was not called, though the V gene is TRGV9. Looked up from germline, CDR1 is GITISATS and CDR2 is ISYDGTV (reference sequence). The CDR3 has 14 amino acids. The DNA for the CDR3 is TGTGCCTGTGACATACTGGGGGATACAGCACAACTCTTCTTT. Amino acid sequence: CACDILGDTAQLFF.